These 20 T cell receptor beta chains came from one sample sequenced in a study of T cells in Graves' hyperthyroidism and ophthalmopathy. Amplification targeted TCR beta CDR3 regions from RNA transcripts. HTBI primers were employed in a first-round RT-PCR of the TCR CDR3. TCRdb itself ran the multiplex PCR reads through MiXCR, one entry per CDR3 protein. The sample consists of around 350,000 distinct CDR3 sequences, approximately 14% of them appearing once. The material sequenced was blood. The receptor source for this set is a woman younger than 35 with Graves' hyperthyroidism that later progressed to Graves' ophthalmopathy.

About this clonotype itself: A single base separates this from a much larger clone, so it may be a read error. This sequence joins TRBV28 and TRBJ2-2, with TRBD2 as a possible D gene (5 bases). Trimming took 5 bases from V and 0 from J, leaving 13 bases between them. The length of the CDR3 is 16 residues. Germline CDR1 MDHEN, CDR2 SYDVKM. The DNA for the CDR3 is TGTGCCAGCAGTCCCATTAGCGAGGCGAACACCGGGGAGCTGTTTTTT. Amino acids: CASSPISEANTGELFF.

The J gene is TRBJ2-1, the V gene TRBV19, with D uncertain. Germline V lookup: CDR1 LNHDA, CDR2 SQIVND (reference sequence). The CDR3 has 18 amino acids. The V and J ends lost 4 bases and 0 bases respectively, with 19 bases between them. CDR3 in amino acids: CASSNFGGGVSSYNEQFF. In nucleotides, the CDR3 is TGTGCCAGTAGTAATTTCGGTGGTGGGGTAAGCTCCTACAATGAGCAGTTCTTC.

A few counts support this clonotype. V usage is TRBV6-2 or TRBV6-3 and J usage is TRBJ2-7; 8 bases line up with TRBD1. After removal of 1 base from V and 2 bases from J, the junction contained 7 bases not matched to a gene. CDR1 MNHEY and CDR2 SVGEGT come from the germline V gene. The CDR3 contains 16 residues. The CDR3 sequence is CASSYYGGQGPYEQYF. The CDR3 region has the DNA TGTGCCAGCAGTTACTATGGAGGACAGGGACCCTACGAGCAGTACTTC.

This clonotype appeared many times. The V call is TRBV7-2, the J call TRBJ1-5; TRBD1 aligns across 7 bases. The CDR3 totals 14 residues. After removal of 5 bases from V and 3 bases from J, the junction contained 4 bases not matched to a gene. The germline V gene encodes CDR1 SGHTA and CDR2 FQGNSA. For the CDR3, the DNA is TGTGCCAGCAGCCCTGACAGGGTCAATCAGCCCCAGCATTTT. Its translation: CASSPDRVNQPQHF.

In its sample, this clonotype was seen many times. CDR3 DNA: TGTGCCAGCAGTGAAGTCCAGAAAGCTTTCTTT. Residues: CASSEVQKAFF. The chain joins TRBV2 to TRBJ1-1; D unresolved. The CDR3 covers 11 residues. Per germline, CDR1 SNHLY and CDR2 FYNNEI. Trimming took off 1 base at V and 9 bases at J, with 6 bases between the two ends.

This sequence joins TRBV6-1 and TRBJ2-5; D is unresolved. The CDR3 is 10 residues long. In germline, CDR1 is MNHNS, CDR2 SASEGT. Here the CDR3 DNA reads TGTGCTACCACCCAAGAGACCCAGTACTTC. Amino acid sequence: CATTQETQYF.

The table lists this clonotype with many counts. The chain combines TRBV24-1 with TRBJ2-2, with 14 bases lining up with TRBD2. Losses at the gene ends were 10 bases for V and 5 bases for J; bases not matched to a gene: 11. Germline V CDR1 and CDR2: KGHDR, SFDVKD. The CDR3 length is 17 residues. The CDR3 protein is CATGTSGSDGRTGELFF. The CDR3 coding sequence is TGTGCCACGGGGACTAGCGGGAGCGATGGGCGGACCGGGGAGCTGTTTTTT.

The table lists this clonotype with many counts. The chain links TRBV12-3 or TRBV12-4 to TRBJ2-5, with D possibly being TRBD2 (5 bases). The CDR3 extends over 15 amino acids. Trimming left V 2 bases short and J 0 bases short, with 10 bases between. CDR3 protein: CASSLWNSDQETQYF. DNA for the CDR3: TGTGCCAGCAGTTTATGGAATAGCGACCAAGAGACCCAGTACTTC.

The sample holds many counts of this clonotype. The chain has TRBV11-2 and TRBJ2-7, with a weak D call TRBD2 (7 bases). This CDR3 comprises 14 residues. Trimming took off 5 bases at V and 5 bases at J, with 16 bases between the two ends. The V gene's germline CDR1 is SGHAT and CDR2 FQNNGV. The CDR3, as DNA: TGTGCCAGCAGCCGGAGGGGGGGGGTAGACGAGCAGTACTTC. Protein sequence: CASSRRGGVDEQYF.

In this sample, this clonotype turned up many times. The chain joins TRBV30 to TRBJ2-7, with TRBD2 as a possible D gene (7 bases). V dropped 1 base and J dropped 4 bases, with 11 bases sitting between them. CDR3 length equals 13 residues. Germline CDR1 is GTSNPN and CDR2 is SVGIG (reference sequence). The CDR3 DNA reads TGTGCCTGGAGTGGGACAGCGGGATACGAGCAGTACTTC. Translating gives CAWSGTAGYEQYF.

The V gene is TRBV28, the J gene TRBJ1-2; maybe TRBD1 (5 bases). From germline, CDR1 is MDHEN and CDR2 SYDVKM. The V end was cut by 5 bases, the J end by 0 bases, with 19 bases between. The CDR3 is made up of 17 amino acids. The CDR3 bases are TGTGCCAGCAGTGACAGACAGACTCTAAAAGCTAACTATGGCTACACCTTC. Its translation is CASSDRQTLKANYGYTF.

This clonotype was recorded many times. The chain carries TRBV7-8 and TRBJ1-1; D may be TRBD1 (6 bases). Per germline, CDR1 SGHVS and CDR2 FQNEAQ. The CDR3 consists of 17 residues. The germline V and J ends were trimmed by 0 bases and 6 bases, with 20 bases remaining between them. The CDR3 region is CASSLARGETWESEAFF. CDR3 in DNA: TGTGCCAGCAGCTTAGCGAGGGGGGAGACCTGGGAGTCTGAAGCTTTCTTT.

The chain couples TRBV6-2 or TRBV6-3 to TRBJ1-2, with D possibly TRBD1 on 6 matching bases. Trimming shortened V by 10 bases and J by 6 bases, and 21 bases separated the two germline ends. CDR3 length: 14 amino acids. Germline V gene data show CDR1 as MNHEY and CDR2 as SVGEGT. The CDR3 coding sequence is TGTGCCACGGGGAACAAACAGGGATGGGATGGCTACACCTTC. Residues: CATGNKQGWDGYTF.

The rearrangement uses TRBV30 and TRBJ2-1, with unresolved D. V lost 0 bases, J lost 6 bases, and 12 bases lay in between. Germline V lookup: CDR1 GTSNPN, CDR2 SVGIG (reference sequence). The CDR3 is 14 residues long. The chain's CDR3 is CAWSVRATGNEQFF. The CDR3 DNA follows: TGTGCCTGGAGTGTACGTGCTACCGGCAATGAGCAGTTCTTC. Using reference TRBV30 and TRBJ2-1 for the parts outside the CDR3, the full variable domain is SQTIHQWPATLVQPVGSPLSLECTVEGTSNPNLYWYRQAAGRGLQLLFYSVGIGQISSEVPQNLSASRPQDRQFILSSKKLLLSDSGFYLCAWSVRATGNEQFFGPGTRLTVL.

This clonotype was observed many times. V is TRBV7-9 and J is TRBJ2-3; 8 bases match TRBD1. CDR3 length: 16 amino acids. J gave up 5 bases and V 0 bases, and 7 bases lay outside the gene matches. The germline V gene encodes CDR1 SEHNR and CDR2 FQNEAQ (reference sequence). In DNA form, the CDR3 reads TGTGCCAGCAGCTTAGCGGACAGGGAATACCGAGATACGCAGTATTTT. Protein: CASSLADREYRDTQYF.

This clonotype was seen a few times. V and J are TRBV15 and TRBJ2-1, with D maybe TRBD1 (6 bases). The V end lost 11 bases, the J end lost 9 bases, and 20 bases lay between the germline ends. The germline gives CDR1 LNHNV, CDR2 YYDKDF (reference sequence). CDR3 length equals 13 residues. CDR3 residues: CASAGAHIGEQFF. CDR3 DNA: TGTGCCTCAGCAGGGGCCCACATTGGTGAGCAGTTCTTC.

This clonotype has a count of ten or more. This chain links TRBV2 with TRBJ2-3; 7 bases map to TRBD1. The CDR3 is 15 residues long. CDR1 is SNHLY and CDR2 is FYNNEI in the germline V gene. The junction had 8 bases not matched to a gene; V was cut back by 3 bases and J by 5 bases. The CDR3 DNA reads TGTGCCAGCAGTGACAGGATAGCAGGGGGAGATACGCAGTATTTT. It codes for CASSDRIAGGDTQYF.

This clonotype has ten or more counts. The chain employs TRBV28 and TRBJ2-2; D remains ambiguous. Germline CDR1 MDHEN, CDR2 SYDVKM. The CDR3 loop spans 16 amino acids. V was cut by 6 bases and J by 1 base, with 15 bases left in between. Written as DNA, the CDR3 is TGTGCCAGCAGCCACTCCAGAAACCTGAACACCGGGGAGCTGTTTTTT. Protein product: CASSHSRNLNTGELFF.

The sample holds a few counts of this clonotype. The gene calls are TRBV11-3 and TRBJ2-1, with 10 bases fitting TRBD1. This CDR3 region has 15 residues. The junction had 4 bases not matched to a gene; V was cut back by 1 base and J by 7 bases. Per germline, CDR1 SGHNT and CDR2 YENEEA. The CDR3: CASSLAGTGENEQFF. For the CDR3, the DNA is TGTGCCAGCAGCTTAGCGGGGACAGGGGAGAATGAGCAGTTCTTC. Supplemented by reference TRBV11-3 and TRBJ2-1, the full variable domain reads EAGVVQSPRYKIIEKKQPVAFWCNPISGHNTLYWYLQNLGQGPELLIRYENEEAVDDSQLPKDRFSAERLKGVDSTLKIQPAELGDSAVYLCASSLAGTGENEQFFGPGTRLTVL.

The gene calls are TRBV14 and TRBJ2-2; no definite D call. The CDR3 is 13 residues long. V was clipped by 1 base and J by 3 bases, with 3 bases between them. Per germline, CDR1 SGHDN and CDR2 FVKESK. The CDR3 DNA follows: TGTGCCAGCAGCCAAGTGGACACCGGGGAGCTGTTTTTT. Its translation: CASSQVDTGELFF.